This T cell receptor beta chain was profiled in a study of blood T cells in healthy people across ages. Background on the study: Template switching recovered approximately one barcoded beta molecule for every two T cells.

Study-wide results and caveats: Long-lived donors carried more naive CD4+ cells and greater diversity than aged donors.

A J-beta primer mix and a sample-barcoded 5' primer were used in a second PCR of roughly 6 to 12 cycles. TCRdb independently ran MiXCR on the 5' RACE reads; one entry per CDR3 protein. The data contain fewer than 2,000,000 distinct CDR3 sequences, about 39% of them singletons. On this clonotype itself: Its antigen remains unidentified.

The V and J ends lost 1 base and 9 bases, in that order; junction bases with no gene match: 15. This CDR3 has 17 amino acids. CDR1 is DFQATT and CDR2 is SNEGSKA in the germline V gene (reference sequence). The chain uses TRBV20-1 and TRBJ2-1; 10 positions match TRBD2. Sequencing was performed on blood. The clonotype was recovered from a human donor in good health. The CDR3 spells CSARGGKTSGHLGEQFF. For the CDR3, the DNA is TGCAGTGCTAGAGGGGGTAAGACTAGCGGGCATCTGGGTGAGCAGTTCTTC.